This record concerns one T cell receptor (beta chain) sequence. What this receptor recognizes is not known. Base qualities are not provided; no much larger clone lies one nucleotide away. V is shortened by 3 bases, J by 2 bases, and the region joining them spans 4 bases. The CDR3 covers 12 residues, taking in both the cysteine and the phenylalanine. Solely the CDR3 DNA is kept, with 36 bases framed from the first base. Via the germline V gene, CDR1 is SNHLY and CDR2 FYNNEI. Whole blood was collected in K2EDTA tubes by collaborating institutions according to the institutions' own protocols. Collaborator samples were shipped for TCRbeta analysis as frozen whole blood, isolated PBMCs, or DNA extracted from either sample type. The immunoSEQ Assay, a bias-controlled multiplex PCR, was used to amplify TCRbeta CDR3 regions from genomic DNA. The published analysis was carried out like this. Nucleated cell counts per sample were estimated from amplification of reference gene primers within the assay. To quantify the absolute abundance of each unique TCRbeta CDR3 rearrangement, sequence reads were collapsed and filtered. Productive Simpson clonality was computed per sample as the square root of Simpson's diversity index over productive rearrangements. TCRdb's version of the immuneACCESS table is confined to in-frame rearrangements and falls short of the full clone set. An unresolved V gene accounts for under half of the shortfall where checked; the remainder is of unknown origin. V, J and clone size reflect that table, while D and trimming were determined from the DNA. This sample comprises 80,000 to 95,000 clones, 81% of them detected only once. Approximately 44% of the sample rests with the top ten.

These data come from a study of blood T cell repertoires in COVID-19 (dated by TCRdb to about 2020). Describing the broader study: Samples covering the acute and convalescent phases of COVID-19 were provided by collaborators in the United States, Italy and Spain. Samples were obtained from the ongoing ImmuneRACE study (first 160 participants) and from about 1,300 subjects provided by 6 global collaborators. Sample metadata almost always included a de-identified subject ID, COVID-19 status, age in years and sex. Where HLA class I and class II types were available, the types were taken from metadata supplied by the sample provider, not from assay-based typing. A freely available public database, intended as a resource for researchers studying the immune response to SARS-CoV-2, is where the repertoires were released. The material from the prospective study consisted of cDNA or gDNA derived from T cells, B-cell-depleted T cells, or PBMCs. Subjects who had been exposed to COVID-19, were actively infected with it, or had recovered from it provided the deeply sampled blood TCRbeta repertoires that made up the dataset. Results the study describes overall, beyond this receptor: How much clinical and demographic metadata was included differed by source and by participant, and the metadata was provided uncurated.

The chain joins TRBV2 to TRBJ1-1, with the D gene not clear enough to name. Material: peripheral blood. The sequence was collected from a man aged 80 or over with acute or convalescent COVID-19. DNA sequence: TGTGCCAGCAGTGAGTATAACACTGAAGCTTTCTTT. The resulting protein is CASSEYNTEAFF.